What follows are 6 T cell receptor beta chains derived from one specimen sequenced in a study of PD-1 blockade in classical Hodgkin lymphoma. Stated time point: newly diagnosed, previously untreated cHL patient sample. Thawed PBMCs yielded CD4+ T cells through magnetic negative selection. Generated by immunoSEQ multiplex PCR, the TCRdb table keeps only in-frame clones and is missing some. The sample has about 32,000 clones, about 85% seen once. Sequenced sample: CD4+ T cells from blood. Receptors were obtained from a human donor with classical Hodgkin lymphoma.

The chain uses TRBV29-1 and TRBJ2-3; 10 bases agree with TRBD2. V lost 6 bases to trimming and J lost 8 bases; unmatched junction nucleotides: 5. CDR3 length: 12 amino acids. CDR1 is SQVTM, CDR2 ANQGSEA, per germline. In DNA form, the CDR3 reads TGCAGCGTAGCGGGGGGGGGCGGTACGCAGTATTTT. It encodes CSVAGGGGTQYF.

This clone was found once. The CDR3 is CASSHEHYEQYF. In DNA, the CDR3 is TGCGCCAGCAGCCACGAACACTACGAGCAGTACTTC. The genes are TRBV5-1 and TRBJ2-7, with unresolved D. The germline V gene has CDR1 SGHRS and CDR2 YFSETQ. The CDR3 is made up of 12 amino acids. V lost 4 bases and J 3 bases, leaving 8 bases between the germline ends.

On this clone itself: Distinct nucleotide sequences in the sample also encode this CDR3. The V call is TRBV11-2, the J call TRBJ2-7; TRBD2 matches 9 bases. Germline values: CDR1 SGHAT, CDR2 FQNNGV. The CDR3 has 17 amino acids. After removal of 5 bases from V and 3 bases from J, the junction contained 14 bases not matched to a gene. CDR3 in amino acids: CASSARLGRGGLYEQYF. The CDR3 DNA reads as TGTGCCAGCAGCGCGCGGCTGGGGCGGGGGGGTCTCTACGAGCAGTACTTC. The full variable domain, completed using reference TRBV11-2 and TRBJ2-7, is EAGVAQSPRYKIIEKRQSVAFWCNPISGHATLYWYQQILGQGPKLLIQFQNNGVVDDSQLPKDRFSAERLKGVDSTLKIQPAKLEDSAVYLCASSARLGRGGLYEQYFGPGTRLTVT.

The J gene is TRBJ2-7, the V gene TRBV5-4; D gene uncertain. This CDR3 has 14 amino acids. Deletions cut 0 bases from V and 3 bases from J, with 10 bases between. CDR1 is SGHNT, CDR2 YYREEE, per germline (reference sequence). CDR3 nucleotides: TGTGCCAGCAGCTTGGATGGCAGAGTCTACGAGCAGTACGTC. It encodes CASSLDGRVYEQYV.

The V and J genes are TRBV5-1 and TRBJ2-3; the D call may be TRBD1 or TRBD2 (5 bases each). Germline V gene lookup returns CDR1 SGHRS and CDR2 YFSETQ. CDR3 length: 14 residues. V lost 4 bases and J 4 bases, leaving 13 bases between the germline ends. CDR3 sequence reads: CASSLQAEADTQYF. CDR3 DNA: TGCGCCAGCAGCCTACAGGCGGAGGCAGATACGCAGTATTTT.

This sequence joins TRBV11-1 and TRBJ1-2, with no clear D. CDR1 SGHAT and CDR2 FQDESV come from the germline V gene (reference sequence). There are 13 residues in the CDR3. Trimming removed 3 bases at V and 3 bases at J, with 8 bases between. The CDR3 loop is CASSLAQDYGYTF. The CDR3 region has the DNA TGTGCCAGCAGCTTGGCTCAGGACTATGGCTACACCTTC.